This T cell receptor (beta chain) was documented in a study of blood T cell repertoires in COVID-19. The data were produced by immunoSEQ multiplex PCR, yet TCRdb's version contains in-frame clones alone and is incomplete. Of about 130,000 clones in the sample, approximately 90% were seen once. CDR3 size: 13 residues. Trimming took 2 bases from V and 4 from J, leaving 8 bases between them. CDR1 and CDR2 (germline): MNHNY, SVGAGI (reference sequence). This clone showed up just once. The sequencing sample was made of peripheral blood. The chain is built from TRBV6-6 and TRBJ1-2; D gene uncertain. This sequence was found in a man between 60 and 75 years old with COVID-19, enrolled during active disease. CDR3 sequence (DNA): TGTGCCAGCAGTTACGATCGGAGCTATGGCTACACCTTC. This encodes CASSYDRSYGYTF.